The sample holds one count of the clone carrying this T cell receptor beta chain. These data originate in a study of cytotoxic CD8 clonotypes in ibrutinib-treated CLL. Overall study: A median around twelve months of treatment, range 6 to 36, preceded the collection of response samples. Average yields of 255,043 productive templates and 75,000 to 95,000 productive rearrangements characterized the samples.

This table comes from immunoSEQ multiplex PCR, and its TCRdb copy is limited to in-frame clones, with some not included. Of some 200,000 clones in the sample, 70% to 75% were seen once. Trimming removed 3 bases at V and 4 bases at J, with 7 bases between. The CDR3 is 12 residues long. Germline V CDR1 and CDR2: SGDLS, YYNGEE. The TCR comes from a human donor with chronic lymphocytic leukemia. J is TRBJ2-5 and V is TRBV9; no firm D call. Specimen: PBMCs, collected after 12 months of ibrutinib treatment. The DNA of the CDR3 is TGTGCCAGCAGCGGCCCCGGAGAGACCCAGTACTTC. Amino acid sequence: CASSGPGETQYF.